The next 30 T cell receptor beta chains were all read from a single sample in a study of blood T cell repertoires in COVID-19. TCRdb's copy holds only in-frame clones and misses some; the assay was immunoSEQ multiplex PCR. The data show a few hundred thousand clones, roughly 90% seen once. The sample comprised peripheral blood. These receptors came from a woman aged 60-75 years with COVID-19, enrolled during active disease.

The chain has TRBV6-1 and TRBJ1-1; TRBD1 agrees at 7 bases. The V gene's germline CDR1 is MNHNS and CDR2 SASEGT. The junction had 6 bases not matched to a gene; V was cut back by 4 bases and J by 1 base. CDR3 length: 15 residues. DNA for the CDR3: TGTGCCAGCAGTGGGAGAGGGACAGAGAACACTGAAGCTTTCTTT. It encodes CASSGRGTENTEAFF.

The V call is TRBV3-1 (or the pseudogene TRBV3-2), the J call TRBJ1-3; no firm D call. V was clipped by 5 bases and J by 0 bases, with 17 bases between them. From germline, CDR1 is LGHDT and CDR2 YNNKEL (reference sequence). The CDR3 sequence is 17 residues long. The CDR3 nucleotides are TGTGCCAGCAGCAGTGGACCCTTACGGGGCTCTGGAAACACCATATATTTT. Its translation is CASSSGPLRGSGNTIYF.

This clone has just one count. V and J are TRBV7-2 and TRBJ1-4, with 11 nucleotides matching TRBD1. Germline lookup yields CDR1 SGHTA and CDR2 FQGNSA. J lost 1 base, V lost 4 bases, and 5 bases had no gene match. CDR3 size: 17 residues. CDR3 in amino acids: CASSSGTGGLTNEKLFF. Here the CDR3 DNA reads TGTGCCAGCAGCTCCGGGACAGGGGGTCTAACTAATGAAAAACTGTTTTTT.

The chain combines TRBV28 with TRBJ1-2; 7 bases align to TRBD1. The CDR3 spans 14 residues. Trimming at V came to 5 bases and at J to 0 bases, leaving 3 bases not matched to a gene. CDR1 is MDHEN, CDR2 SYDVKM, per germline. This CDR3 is CASSPGTANYGYTF. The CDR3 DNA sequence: TGTGCCAGCAGTCCCGGGACAGCTAACTATGGCTACACCTTC.

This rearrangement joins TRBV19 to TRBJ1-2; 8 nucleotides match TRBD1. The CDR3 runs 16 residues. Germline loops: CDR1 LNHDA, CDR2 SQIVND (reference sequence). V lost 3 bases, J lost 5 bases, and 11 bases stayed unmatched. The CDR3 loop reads CASSILTGTGLYGYTF. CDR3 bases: TGTGCCAGTAGTATTCTGACCGGGACAGGCCTTTATGGCTACACCTTC.

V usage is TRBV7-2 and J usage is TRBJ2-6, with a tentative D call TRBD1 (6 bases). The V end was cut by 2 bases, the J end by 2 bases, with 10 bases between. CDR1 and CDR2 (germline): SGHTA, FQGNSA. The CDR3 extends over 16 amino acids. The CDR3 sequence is CASSLMGATGANVLTF. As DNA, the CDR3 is TGTGCCAGCAGCTTAATGGGGGCGACTGGGGCCAACGTCCTGACTTTC.

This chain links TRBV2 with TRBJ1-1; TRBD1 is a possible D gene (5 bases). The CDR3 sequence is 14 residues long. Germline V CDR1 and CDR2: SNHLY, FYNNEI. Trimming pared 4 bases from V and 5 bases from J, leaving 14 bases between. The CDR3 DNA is TGTGCCAGCAGTGCAGACTGGGGGGGGACTGAAGCTTTCTTT. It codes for CASSADWGGTEAFF.

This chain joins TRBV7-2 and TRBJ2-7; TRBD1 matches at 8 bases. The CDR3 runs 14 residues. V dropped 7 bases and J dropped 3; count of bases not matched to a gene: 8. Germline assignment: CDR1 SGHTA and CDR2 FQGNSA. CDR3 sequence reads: CASNIPGQGYEQYF. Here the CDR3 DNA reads TGTGCCAGCAACATACCCGGACAGGGCTACGAGCAGTACTTC. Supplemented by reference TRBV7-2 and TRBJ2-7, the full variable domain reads GAGVSQSPSNKVTEKGKDVELRCDPISGHTALYWYRQSLGQGLEFLIYFQGNSAPDKSGLPSDRFSAERTGGSVSTLTIQRTQQEDSAVYLCASNIPGQGYEQYFGPGTRLTVT.

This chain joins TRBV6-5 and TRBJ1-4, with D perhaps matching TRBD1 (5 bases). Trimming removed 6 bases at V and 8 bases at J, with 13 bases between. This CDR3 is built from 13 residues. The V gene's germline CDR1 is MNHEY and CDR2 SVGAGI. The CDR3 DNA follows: TGTGCCAGCAGAAGGGGCGCCGGGGAAAAACTGTTTTTT. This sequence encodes CASRRGAGEKLFF.

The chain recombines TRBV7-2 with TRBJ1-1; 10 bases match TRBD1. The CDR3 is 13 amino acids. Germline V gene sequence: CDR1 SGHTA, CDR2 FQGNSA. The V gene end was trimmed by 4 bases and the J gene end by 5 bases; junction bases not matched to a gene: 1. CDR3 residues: CASSSGQGTEAFF. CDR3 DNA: TGTGCCAGCAGCTCGGGACAGGGGACTGAAGCTTTCTTT. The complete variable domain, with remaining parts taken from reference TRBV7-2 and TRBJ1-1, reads GAGVSQSPSNKVTEKGKDVELRCDPISGHTALYWYRQSLGQGLEFLIYFQGNSAPDKSGLPSDRFSAERTGGSVSTLTIQRTQQEDSAVYLCASSSGQGTEAFFGQGTRLTVV.

In DNA, the CDR3 is TGTGCCAGCAGCTTGGGGGCTGTGGGTCTGTACGAGCAGTACTTC. Translating it yields CASSLGAVGLYEQYF. V gene TRBV5-4 combines with J gene TRBJ2-7; D is unclear. V lost 0 bases and J 4 bases, leaving 14 bases between the germline ends. Germline loops: CDR1 SGHNT, CDR2 YYREEE (reference sequence). CDR3 length: 15 amino acids.

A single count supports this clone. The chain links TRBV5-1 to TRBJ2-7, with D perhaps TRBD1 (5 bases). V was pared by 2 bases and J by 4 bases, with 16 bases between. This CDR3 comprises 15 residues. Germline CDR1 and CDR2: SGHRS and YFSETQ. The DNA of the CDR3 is TGCGCCAGCAGCTTTCTTGACAGTCAAATTTACGAGCAGTACTTC. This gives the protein CASSFLDSQIYEQYF.

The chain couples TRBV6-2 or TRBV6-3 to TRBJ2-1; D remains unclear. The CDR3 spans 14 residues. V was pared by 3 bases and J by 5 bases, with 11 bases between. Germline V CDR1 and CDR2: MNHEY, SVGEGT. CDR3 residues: CASSYVTPNNEQFF. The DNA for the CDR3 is TGTGCCAGCAGTTATGTGACACCGAACAATGAGCAGTTCTTC.

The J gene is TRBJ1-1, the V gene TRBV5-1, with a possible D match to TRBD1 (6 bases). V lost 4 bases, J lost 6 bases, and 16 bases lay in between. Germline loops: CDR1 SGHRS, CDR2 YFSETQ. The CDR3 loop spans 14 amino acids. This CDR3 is CASSNLRGGAEAFF. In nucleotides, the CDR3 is TGCGCCAGCAGCAACCTAAGGGGGGGCGCTGAAGCTTTCTTT.

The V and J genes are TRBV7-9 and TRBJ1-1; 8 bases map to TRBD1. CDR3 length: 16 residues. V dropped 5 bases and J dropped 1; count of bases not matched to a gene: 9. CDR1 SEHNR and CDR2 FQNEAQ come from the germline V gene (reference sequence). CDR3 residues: CASSPTGEEWNTEAFF. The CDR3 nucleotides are TGTGCCAGCAGCCCGACAGGGGAGGAATGGAACACTGAAGCTTTCTTT.

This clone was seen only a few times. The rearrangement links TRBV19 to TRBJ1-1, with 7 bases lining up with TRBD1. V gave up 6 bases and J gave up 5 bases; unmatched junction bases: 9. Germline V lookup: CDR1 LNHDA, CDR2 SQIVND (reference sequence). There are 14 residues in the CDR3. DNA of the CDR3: TGTGCCAGTAGACCGGTACAGGGGTGGACTGAAGCTTTCTTT. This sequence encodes CASRPVQGWTEAFF.

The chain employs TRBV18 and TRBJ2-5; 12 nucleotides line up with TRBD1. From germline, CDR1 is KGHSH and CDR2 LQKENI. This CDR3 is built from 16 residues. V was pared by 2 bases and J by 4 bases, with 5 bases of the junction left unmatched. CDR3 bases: TGTGCCAGCTCACCAACTCGGGACAGGGGGCGAGAGACCCAGTACTTC. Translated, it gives CASSPTRDRGRETQYF.

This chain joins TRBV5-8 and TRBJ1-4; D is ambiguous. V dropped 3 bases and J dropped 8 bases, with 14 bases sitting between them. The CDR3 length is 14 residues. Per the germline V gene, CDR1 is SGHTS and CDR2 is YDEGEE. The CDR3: CASSSVRGNEKLFF. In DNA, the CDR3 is TGTGCCAGCAGCTCGGTACGGGGAAACGAAAAACTGTTTTTT.

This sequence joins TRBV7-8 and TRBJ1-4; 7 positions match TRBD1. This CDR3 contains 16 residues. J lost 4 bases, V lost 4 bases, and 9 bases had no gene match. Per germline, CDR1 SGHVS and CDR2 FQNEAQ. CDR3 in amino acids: CASSYHTGTVNEKLFF. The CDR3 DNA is TGTGCCAGCAGCTACCACACAGGGACAGTTAATGAAAAACTGTTTTTT.

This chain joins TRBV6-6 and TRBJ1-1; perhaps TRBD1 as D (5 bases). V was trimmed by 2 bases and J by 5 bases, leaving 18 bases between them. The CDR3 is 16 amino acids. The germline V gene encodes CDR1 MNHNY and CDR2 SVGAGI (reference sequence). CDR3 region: CASSYGVGRVDTEAFF. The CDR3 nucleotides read TGTGCCAGCAGTTACGGAGTCGGCAGGGTTGATACTGAAGCTTTCTTT.

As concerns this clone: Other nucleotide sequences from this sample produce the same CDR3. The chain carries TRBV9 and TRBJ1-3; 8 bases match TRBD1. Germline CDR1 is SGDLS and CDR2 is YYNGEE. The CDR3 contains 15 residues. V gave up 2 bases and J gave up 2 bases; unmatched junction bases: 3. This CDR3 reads CASSVQGAPGNTIYF. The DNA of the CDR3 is TGTGCCAGCAGCGTCCAGGGGGCGCCTGGAAACACCATATATTTT.

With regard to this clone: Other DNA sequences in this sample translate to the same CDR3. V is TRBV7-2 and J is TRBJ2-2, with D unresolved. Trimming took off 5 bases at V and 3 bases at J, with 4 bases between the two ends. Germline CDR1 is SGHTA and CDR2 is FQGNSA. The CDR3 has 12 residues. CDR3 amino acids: CASSPYTGELFF. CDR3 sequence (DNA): TGTGCCAGCAGCCCGTACACCGGGGAGCTGTTTTTT.

The CDR3, as DNA: TGCGCCAGCAGCCGGGACAGGGGGCCTGGGGAAAAACTGTTTTTT. This codes for CASSRDRGPGEKLFF. V usage is TRBV5-1 and J usage is TRBJ1-4, with TRBD1 matching over 12 bases. V was pared by 4 bases and J by 8 bases, with 6 bases of the junction left unmatched. CDR1 SGHRS and CDR2 YFSETQ come from the germline V gene. The CDR3 consists of 15 residues. Based on the CDR3 plus reference TRBV5-1 and TRBJ1-4, the full variable domain is KAGVTQTPRYLIKTRGQQVTLSCSPISGHRSVSWYQQTPGQGLQFLFEYFSETQRNKGNFPGRFSGRQFSNSRSEMNVSTLELGDSALYLCASSRDRGPGEKLFFGSGTQLSVL.

CDR3 protein: CSAGGGPETQYF. The CDR3 DNA follows: TGCAGCGCTGGGGGGGGGCCTGAGACCCAGTACTTC. The V gene is TRBV29-1, the J gene TRBJ2-5; TRBD2 is a possible D gene (7 bases). Germline V CDR1 and CDR2: SQVTM, ANQGSEA. The V end was cut by 7 bases, the J end by 5 bases, with 14 bases between. CDR3 length: 12 amino acids. The full variable domain, completed using reference TRBV29-1 and TRBJ2-5, is SAVISQKPSRDICQRGTSLTIQCQVDSQVTMMFWYRQQPGQSLTLIATANQGSEATYESGFVIDKFPISRPNLTFSTLTVSNMSPEDSSIYLCSAGGGPETQYFGPGTRLLVL.

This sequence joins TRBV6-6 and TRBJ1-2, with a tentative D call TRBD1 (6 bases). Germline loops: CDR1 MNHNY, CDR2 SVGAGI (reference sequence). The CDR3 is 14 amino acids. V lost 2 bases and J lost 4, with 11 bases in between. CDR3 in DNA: TGTGCCAGCAGTTACATCGGCAGGGGCTATGGCTACACCTTC. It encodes CASSYIGRGYGYTF.

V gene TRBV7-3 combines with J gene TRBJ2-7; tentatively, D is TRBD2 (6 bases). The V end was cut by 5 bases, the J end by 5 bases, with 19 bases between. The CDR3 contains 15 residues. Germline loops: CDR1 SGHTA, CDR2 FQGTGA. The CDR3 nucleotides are TGTGCCAGCAGCCCAGCGGGCCAACTGGGCCACGAGCAGTACTTC. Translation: CASSPAGQLGHEQYF.

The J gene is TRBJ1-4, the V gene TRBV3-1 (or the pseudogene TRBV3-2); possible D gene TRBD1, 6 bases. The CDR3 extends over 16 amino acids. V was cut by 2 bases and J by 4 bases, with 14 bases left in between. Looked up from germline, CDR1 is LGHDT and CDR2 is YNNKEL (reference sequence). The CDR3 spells CASSQKFSGDNEKLFF. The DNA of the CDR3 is TGTGCCAGCAGCCAAAAGTTTTCAGGGGATAATGAAAAACTGTTTTTT.

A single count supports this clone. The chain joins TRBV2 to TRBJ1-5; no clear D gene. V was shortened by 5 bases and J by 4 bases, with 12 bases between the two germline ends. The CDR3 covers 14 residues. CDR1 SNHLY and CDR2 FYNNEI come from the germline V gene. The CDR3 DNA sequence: TGTGCCAGCAGTCTCAAAGAGCTGAATCAGCCCCAGCATTTT. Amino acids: CASSLKELNQPQHF.

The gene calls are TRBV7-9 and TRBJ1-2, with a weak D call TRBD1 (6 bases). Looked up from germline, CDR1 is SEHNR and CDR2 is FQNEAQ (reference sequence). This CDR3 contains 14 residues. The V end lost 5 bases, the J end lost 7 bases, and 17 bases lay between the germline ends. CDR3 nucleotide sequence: TGTGCCAGCAGCACCGATACAGGGAGAAGTGGCTACACCTTC. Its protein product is CASSTDTGRSGYTF.

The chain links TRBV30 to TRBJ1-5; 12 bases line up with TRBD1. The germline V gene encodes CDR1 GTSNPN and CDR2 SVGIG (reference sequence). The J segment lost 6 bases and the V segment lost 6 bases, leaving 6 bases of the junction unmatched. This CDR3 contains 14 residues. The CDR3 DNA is TGTGCCTGTTCGGGGACAGGGGGCGGTCAGCCCCAGCATTTT. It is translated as CACSGTGGGQPQHF. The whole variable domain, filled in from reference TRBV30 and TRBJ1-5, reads SQTIHQWPATLVQPVGSPLSLECTVEGTSNPNLYWYRQAAGRGLQLLFYSVGIGQISSEVPQNLSASRPQDRQFILSSKKLLLSDSGFYLCACSGTGGGQPQHFGDGTRLSIL.